These T cell receptor beta chains were read from a single sample in a study of beta chain features in type 1 diabetes. Libraries were prepared by immunoSEQ multiplex PCR; TCRdb keeps only in-frame clonotypes and omits some of them. The repertoire holds more than 300,000 clones, about 14% seen once, with around 0.02% in the top ten. The source material was naive CD4+ T cells from blood. The receptors were gathered from a woman between 18 and 29 years old in good health. Each CDR3 is given with its conserved first and last residue. A D gene is named only where the DNA matches it firmly. Only part of the rows carry a size: once, few, many, or a class if the clone is expanded.

CDR3nt: TGCAGCGCTGCGGACACTGAAGCTTTCTTT; CDR3aa: CSAADTEAFF; abundance: few; j_gene: TRBJ1-1; v_gene: TRBV29-1; d_gene: NA
CDR3nt: TGTGCCAGCAGCGTAGCTGAAGAGACCCAGTACTTC; CDR3aa: CASSVAEETQYF; abundance: few; j_gene: TRBJ2-5; v_gene: TRBV9; d_gene: NA
CDR3nt: TGTGCCTGGAGTGCACGGGTAGGGGGCGGGATGAGCAATCAGCCCCAGCATTTT; CDR3aa: CAWSARVGGGMSNQPQHF; abundance: few; j_gene: TRBJ1-5; v_gene: TRBV30; d_gene: TRBD1
CDR3nt: TGTGCCAGCAGCTTGGCCGGGGCTAGCGGGAGTTTGGATACGCAGTATTTT; CDR3aa: CASSLAGASGSLDTQYF; abundance: NA; j_gene: TRBJ2-3; v_gene: TRBV5-5; d_gene: TRBD2
CDR3nt: TGTGCCAGCAGCTTATCGGGAGATACGCAGTATTTT; CDR3aa: CASSLSGDTQYF; abundance: NA; j_gene: TRBJ2-3; v_gene: TRBV7-3; d_gene: NA
CDR3nt: TGCGCCAGCAGCCTGACTAGCACAGATACGCAGTATTTT; CDR3aa: CASSLTSTDTQYF; abundance: NA; j_gene: TRBJ2-3; v_gene: TRBV5-1; d_gene: NA
CDR3nt: TGTGCCAGCAGTGGCTCGGGTCCCGGGGAGCTGTTTTTT; CDR3aa: CASSGSGPGELFF; abundance: NA; j_gene: TRBJ2-2; v_gene: TRBV25-1; d_gene: NA
CDR3nt: TGTGCCAGCAGGATCGGGGGAAAAAGCAATCAGCCCCAGCATTTT; CDR3aa: CASRIGGKSNQPQHF; abundance: few; j_gene: TRBJ1-5; v_gene: TRBV13; d_gene: NA
CDR3nt: TGTGCCAGCAGCTATAGTAATGAGCAGTTCTTC; CDR3aa: CASSYSNEQFF; abundance: few; j_gene: TRBJ2-1; v_gene: TRBV5-4; d_gene: NA
CDR3nt: TGTGCCATCAGTCCCCTTATGGGACAGGCGAACACCGGGGAGCTGTTTTTT; CDR3aa: CAISPLMGQANTGELFF; abundance: few; j_gene: TRBJ2-2; v_gene: TRBV10-3; d_gene: TRBD1
CDR3nt: TGTGCCAGCTCACCATTAACAGGGACCTCTGGGGCCAACGTCCTGACTTTC; CDR3aa: CASSPLTGTSGANVLTF; abundance: few; j_gene: TRBJ2-6; v_gene: TRBV18; d_gene: NA
CDR3nt: TGTGCCTGGAAGGGACAGGGCTTCGCTGAAGCTTTCTTT; CDR3aa: CAWKGQGFAEAFF; abundance: NA; j_gene: TRBJ1-1; v_gene: TRBV30; d_gene: TRBD1
CDR3nt: TGTGCCATAAGGACTAGCGGATCCTCCTACGAGCAGTACTTC; CDR3aa: CAIRTSGSSYEQYF; abundance: NA; j_gene: TRBJ2-7; v_gene: TRBV10-3; d_gene: TRBD2
CDR3nt: TGTGCCAGCCTCCCCGGGGGCACAGATACGCAGTATTTT; CDR3aa: CASLPGGTDTQYF; abundance: NA; j_gene: TRBJ2-3; v_gene: TRBV5-6; d_gene: NA
CDR3nt: TGTGCCAGCAGGGACGACAGGACCTTCTACGAGCAGTACTTC; CDR3aa: CASRDDRTFYEQYF; abundance: NA; j_gene: TRBJ2-7; v_gene: TRBV2; d_gene: NA
CDR3nt: TGTGCCTGGAGTGTACGGGGGAGGGAGCAGTACTTC; CDR3aa: CAWSVRGREQYF; abundance: NA; j_gene: TRBJ2-7; v_gene: TRBV30; d_gene: NA
CDR3nt: TGTGCCAGCAGCCCGAGGGTCATTGGGGTCACAGATACGCAGTATTTT; CDR3aa: CASSPRVIGVTDTQYF; abundance: few; j_gene: TRBJ2-3; v_gene: TRBV7-2; d_gene: NA
CDR3nt: TGTGCCAGCTCACCGTTACCGGGAGGCGGCTACACCTTC; CDR3aa: CASSPLPGGGYTF; abundance: NA; j_gene: TRBJ1-2; v_gene: TRBV18; d_gene: NA
CDR3nt: TGTGCCAGCAGCCTCGGGGGACACAATGAGCAGTTCTTC; CDR3aa: CASSLGGHNEQFF; abundance: NA; j_gene: TRBJ2-1; v_gene: TRBV28; d_gene: NA
CDR3nt: TGCGCCAGCAGCTTGGAGGGAGCGGATGGCTACACCTTC; CDR3aa: CASSLEGADGYTF; abundance: few; j_gene: TRBJ1-2; v_gene: TRBV5-1; d_gene: NA
CDR3nt: TGTGCCAGCAGTCCTGGGACAGAGTTCTCCTACGAGCAGTACTTC; CDR3aa: CASSPGTEFSYEQYF; abundance: NA; j_gene: TRBJ2-7; v_gene: TRBV27; d_gene: TRBD1
CDR3nt: TGCGCCAGCAGCCAAGATCTGGTAGCTTGGGAGCAGTTCTTC; CDR3aa: CASSQDLVAWEQFF; abundance: NA; j_gene: TRBJ2-1; v_gene: TRBV4-1; d_gene: NA